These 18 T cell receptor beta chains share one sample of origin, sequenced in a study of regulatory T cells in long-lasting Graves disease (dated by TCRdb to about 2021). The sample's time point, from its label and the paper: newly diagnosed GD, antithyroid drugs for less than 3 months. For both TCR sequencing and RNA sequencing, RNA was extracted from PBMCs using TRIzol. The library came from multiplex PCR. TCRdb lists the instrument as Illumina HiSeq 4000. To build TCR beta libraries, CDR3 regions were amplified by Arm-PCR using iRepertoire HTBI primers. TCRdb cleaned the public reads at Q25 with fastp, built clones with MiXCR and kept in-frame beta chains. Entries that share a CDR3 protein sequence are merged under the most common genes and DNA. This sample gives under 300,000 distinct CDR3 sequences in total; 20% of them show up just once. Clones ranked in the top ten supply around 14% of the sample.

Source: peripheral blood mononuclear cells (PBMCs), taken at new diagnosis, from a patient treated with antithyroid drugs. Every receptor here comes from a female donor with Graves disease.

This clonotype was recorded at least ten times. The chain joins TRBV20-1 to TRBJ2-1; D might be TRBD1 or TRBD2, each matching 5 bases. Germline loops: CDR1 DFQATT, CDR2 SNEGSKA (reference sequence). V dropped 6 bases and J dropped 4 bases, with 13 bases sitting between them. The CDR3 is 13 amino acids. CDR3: CSAHEGRYNEQFF. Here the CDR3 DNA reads TGCAGTGCCCATGAGGGGCGGTACAATGAGCAGTTCTTC.

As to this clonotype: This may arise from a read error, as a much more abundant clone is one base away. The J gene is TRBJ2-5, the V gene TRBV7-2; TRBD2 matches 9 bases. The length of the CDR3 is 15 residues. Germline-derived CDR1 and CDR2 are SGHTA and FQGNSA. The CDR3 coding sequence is TGTGCCAGCGGCTTAGGCGGGGGGGTAGGAGAGACCCGGTACTTC. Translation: CASGLGGGVGETRYF.

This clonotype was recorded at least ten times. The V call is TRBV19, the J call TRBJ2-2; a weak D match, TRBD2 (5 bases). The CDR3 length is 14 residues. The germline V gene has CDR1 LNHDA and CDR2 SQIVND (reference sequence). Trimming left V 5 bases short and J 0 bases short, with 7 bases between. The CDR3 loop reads CASSQRTNTGELFF. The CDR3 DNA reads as TGTGCCAGTAGTCAGCGGACGAACACCGGGGAGCTGTTTTTT.

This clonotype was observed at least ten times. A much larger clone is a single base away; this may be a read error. This CDR3 is CASGTGQSYERYF. Here the CDR3 DNA reads TGTGCCAGCGGAACTGGACAGTCCTACGAGCGGTACTTC. The chain is built from TRBV7-8 and TRBJ2-7, with D perhaps TRBD1 (6 bases). The length of the CDR3 is 13 residues. Per the germline V gene, CDR1 is SGHVS and CDR2 is FQNEAQ.

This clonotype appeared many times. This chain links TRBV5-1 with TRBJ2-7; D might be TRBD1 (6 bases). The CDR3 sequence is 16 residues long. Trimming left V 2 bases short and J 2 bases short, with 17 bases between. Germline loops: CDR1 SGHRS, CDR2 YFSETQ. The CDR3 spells CASSLAPQGPTYEQYF. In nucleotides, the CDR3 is TGCGCCAGCAGCTTAGCCCCACAGGGCCCTACCTACGAGCAGTACTTC.

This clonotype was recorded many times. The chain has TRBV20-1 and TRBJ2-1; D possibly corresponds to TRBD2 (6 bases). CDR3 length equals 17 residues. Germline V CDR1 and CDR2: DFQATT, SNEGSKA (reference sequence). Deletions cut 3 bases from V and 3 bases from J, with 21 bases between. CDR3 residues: CSARHSLLATSYNEQFF. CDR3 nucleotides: TGCAGTGCTAGGCACAGCCTTCTAGCGACCAGCTACAATGAGCAGTTCTTC.

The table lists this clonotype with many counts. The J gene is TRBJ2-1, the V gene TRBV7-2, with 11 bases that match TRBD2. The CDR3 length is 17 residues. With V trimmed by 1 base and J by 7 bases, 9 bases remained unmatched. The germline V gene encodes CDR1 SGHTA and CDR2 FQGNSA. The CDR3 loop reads CASSLVSLAGGGNEQFF. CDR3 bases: TGTGCCAGCAGCTTAGTGAGTCTAGCGGGGGGCGGGAATGAGCAGTTCTTC.

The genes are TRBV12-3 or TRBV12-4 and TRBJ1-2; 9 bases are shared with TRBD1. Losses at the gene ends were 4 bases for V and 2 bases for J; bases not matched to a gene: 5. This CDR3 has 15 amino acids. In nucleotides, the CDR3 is TGTGCCAGCAGTTCCCAAGACAGGGGGAACTATGGCTACACCTTC. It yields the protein CASSSQDRGNYGYTF.

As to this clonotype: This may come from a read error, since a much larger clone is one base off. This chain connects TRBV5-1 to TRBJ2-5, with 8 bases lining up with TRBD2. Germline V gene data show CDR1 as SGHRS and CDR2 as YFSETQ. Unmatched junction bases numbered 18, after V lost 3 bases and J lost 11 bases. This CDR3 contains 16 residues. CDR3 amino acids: CASSSYPGLGYSEQYF. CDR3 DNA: TGCGCCAGCAGCTCATATCCGGGACTAGGGTATAGTGAGCAGTACTTC.

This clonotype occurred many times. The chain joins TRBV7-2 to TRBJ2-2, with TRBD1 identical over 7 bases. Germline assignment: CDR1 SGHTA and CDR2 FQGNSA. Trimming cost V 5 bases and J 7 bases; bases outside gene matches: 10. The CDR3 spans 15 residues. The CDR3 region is CASSNRQGSVGELFF. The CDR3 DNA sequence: TGTGCCAGCAGCAACAGACAGGGATCTGTCGGGGAGCTGTTTTTT.

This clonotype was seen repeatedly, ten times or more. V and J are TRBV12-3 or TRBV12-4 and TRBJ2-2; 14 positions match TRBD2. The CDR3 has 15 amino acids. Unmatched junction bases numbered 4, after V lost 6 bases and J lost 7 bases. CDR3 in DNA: TGTGCCAGCAGCCGGACTAGCGGGAGGAGCGGGGAGCTGTTTTTT. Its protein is CASSRTSGRSGELFF.

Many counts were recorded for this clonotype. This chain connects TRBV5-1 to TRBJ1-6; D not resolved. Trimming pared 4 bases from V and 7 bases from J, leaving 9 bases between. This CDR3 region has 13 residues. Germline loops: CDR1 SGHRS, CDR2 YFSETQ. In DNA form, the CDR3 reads TGCGCCAGCAGCACCGAGGTCAATTCACCCCTCCACTTT. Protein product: CASSTEVNSPLHF.

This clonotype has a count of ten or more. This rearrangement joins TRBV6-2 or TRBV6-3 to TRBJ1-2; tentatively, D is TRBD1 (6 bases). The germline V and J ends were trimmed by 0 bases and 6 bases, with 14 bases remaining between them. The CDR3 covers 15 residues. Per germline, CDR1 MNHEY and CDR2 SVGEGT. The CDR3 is CASSYSNREFHGYTF. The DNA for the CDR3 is TGTGCCAGCAGTTACTCGAACAGGGAGTTTCATGGCTACACCTTC.

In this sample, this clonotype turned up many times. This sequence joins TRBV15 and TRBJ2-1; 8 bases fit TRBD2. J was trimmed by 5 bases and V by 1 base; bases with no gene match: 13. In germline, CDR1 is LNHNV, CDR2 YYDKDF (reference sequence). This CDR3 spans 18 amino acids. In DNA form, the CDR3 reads TGTGCCACCAGCAGAGCTGCGGGGGGCGTAGTCATGGACAATGAGCAGTTCTTC. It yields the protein CATSRAAGGVVMDNEQFF.

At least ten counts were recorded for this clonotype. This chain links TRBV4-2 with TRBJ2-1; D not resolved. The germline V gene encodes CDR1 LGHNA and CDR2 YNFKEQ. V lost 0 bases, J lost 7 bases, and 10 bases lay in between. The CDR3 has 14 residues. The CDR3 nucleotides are TGTGCCAGCAGCCAAGACGCTACCTTAAATGAGCAGTTCTTC. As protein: CASSQDATLNEQFF.

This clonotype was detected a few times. Written as DNA, the CDR3 is TGCGCCAGCAGCCTTGGGGGGGCCGGGACAACGGGTGAGACCCAGTACTTC. This gives the protein CASSLGGAGTTGETQYF. The chain is built from TRBV4-1 and TRBJ2-5; possible D gene TRBD2, 7 bases. Germline V gene lookup returns CDR1 MGHRA and CDR2 YSYEKL. The length of the CDR3 is 17 residues. The V and J ends lost 4 bases and 5 bases respectively, with 23 bases between them.

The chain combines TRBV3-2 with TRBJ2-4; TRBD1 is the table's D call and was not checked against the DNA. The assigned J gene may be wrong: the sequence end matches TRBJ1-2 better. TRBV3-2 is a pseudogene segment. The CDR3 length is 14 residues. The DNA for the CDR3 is TGTGCCAGCAGCCCTCGGCGGGGGTCCTACGGCTACACCTTC. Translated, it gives CASSPRRGSYGYTF.

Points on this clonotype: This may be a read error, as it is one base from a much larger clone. CDR3 DNA: TGTGCCATCAGTGGACAGGGAGCCTACGAGCAGTACTTC. Protein product: CAISGQGAYEQYF. The V and J genes are TRBV10-3 and TRBJ2-7; 7 bases agree with TRBD1. V lost 4 bases to trimming and J lost 2 bases; unmatched junction nucleotides: 2. CDR1 and CDR2 from the germline V gene are ENHRY and SYGVKD. This CDR3 has 13 amino acids.